This TCR beta chain was observed in a study of cytotoxic CD8 clonotypes in ibrutinib-treated CLL. Study-level information: Response samples followed a median around 11 months of treatment, range 6 to 36.

Trimming took 5 bases from V and 5 from J, leaving 13 bases between them. The V gene's germline CDR1 is LNHDA and CDR2 SQIVND (reference sequence). This CDR3 region has 14 residues. Clones were sequenced by immunoSEQ multiplex PCR, and TCRdb holds only the in-frame ones, with some missing. In the table there are some 80,000 clones, roughly 77% of which are singletons. The TCR sequence derives from a human donor with chronic lymphocytic leukemia. V and J are TRBV19 and TRBJ2-1, with D perhaps TRBD1 (5 bases). This specimen consisted of PBMCs, obtained after 12 months of ibrutinib treatment. For the CDR3, the DNA is TGTGCCAGTAGTGGGGCAGGGCTCGACAATGAGCAGTTCTTC. It codes for CASSGAGLDNEQFF.